These 14 T cell receptor beta chains were all obtained from the same sample, sequenced in a study of OX40 agonist ivuxolimab in advanced cancers. Sequencing was performed with immunoSEQ multiplex PCR; in TCRdb, only in-frame clones are kept and a portion is missing. The data show approximately 60,000 clones, with more than 70% seen just once and about 5.6% held by the top ten. The sequenced sample was CD4+ or CD8+ T cells sorted from blood, obtained in a trial of the OX40 agonist ivuxolimab. All receptors derive from an adult with an advanced solid tumor such as melanoma, head and neck, liver or kidney cancer.

This clone was counted a few times. V gene TRBV28 combines with J gene TRBJ2-1; D is undetermined. The V gene lost 7 bases and the J gene lost 4 bases, with 8 bases spanning the gap. The CDR3 consists of 12 residues. In germline, CDR1 is MDHEN, CDR2 SYDVKM. CDR3 nucleotides: TGTGCCAGCACCCAGAGGTACAATGAGCAGTTCTTC. Its translation is CASTQRYNEQFF.

This clone was observed once. DNA for the CDR3: TGCAGCGTAGGGGGGGCGCTCAGTGAGACCCAGTACTTC. Translating gives CSVGGALSETQYF. The chain is built from TRBV29-1 and TRBJ2-5, with TRBD2 as a possible D gene (7 bases). Germline lookup yields CDR1 SQVTM and CDR2 ANQGSEA. The CDR3 has 13 residues. V lost 6 bases to trimming and J lost 5 bases, with 16 bases between them.

This clone was seen a single time. The V and J genes are TRBV11-3 and TRBJ2-3; D gene uncertain. V was pared by 6 bases and J by 6 bases, with 13 bases between. CDR3 length: 13 amino acids. CDR1 and CDR2 from the germline V gene are SGHNT and YENEEA. CDR3 nucleotide sequence: TGTGCCAGCAGTCCTCTTGGCAGGGATACGCAGTATTTT. Translated, it gives CASSPLGRDTQYF. The full variable domain, its missing parts supplied by reference TRBV11-3 and TRBJ2-3, is EAGVVQSPRYKIIEKKQPVAFWCNPISGHNTLYWYLQNLGQGPELLIRYENEEAVDDSQLPKDRFSAERLKGVDSTLKIQPAELGDSAVYLCASSPLGRDTQYFGPGTRLTVL.

The chain carries TRBV7-2 and TRBJ2-7, with 7 bases aligning to TRBD1. The CDR3 runs 13 residues. V lost 5 bases and J lost 2; bases outside the gene matches: 3. CDR1 SGHTA and CDR2 FQGNSA come from the germline V gene. Here the CDR3 DNA reads TGTGCCAGCAGCCCAGGGGGTCCCTACGAGCAGTACTTC. It codes for CASSPGGPYEQYF.

The chain uses TRBV6-5 and TRBJ1-5, with D possibly matching TRBD1 (6 bases). This CDR3 region has 15 residues. Per germline, CDR1 MNHEY and CDR2 SVGAGI. With 5 bases removed from V and 2 bases from J, the gap between germline ends came to 13 bases. CDR3 region: CASSPYRVGNQPQHF. CDR3 nucleotide sequence: TGTGCCAGCAGTCCCTACAGGGTAGGCAATCAGCCCCAGCATTTT.

The chain recombines TRBV4-3 with TRBJ2-3; D ambiguous. The CDR3 totals 16 residues. Germline V CDR1 and CDR2: LGHNA, YSLEER. V shed 0 bases and J shed 2 bases, with 12 bases lying between them. The CDR3 DNA is TGCGCCAGCAGCCAAGATAGGCGGTCATACACAGATACGCAGTATTTT. Amino acid sequence: CASSQDRRSYTDTQYF.

The chain employs TRBV13 and TRBJ2-7, with 12 bases that match TRBD2. V lost 5 bases to trimming and J lost 0 bases; unmatched junction nucleotides: 2. This CDR3 has 15 residues. CDR1 is PRHDT, CDR2 FYEKMQ, per germline (reference sequence). The CDR3 is CASSRLAGASYEQYF. CDR3 coding DNA: TGTGCCAGCAGCAGACTAGCGGGAGCCTCCTACGAGCAGTACTTC.

The chain joins TRBV6-6 to TRBJ1-2; D unresolved. Trimming took off 6 bases at V and 8 bases at J, with 19 bases between the two ends. CDR1 and CDR2 from the germline V gene are MNHNY and SVGAGI (reference sequence). CDR3 length: 14 amino acids. This CDR3 is CASRSGRLGVGYTF. The CDR3 DNA is TGTGCCAGCAGGTCCGGACGGCTAGGCGTAGGCTACACCTTC.

The rearrangement uses TRBV7-9 and TRBJ1-2; D is unclear. Trimming left V 5 bases short and J 4 bases short, with 17 bases between. The CDR3 consists of 15 residues. Per germline, CDR1 SEHNR and CDR2 FQNEAQ (reference sequence). The CDR3 loop reads CASSPPQVLRYGYTF. The CDR3 region has the DNA TGTGCCAGCAGCCCCCCCCAGGTGCTTCGCTATGGCTACACCTTC.

The chain recombines TRBV11-2 with TRBJ2-5; weak D call: TRBD2 (6 bases). Germline loops: CDR1 SGHAT, CDR2 FQNNGV. Trimming removed 4 bases at V and 1 base at J, with 13 bases between. The CDR3 has 15 amino acids. The CDR3 loop is CASSSVRGVQETQYF. The CDR3 region has the DNA TGTGCCAGCAGCTCAGTCCGCGGGGTCCAAGAGACCCAGTACTTC.

This chain joins TRBV10-3 and TRBJ2-7; no firm D call. The CDR3 loop spans 13 amino acids. V gave up 2 bases and J gave up 4 bases, with 9 bases separating them. The germline gives CDR1 ENHRY, CDR2 SYGVKD. CDR3 DNA sequence: TGTGCCATCAGTGAGAGGTTCGGGTACGAGCAGTACTTC. Protein product: CAISERFGYEQYF.

This clone was seen only once. The chain has TRBV19 and TRBJ2-1; TRBD1 matches at 8 bases. CDR1 and CDR2 (germline): LNHDA, SQIVND (reference sequence). The CDR3 loop spans 15 amino acids. Trimming removed 5 bases from V and 9 bases from J; junction bases left unmatched: 12. The CDR3 nucleotides read TGTGCCAGTAGTTCTCAGGACAGGGTCGGATTTGAGCAGTTCTTC. This codes for CASSSQDRVGFEQFF.

The rearrangement joins TRBV7-2 to TRBJ1-2; 9 nucleotides match TRBD1. V lost 4 bases to trimming and J lost 4 bases; unmatched junction nucleotides: 4. CDR1 is SGHTA, CDR2 FQGNSA, per germline. This CDR3 is 14 amino acids long. CDR3 residues: CASSSDRGPYGYTF. Here the CDR3 DNA reads TGTGCCAGCAGCTCGGACAGGGGCCCCTATGGCTACACCTTC.

The chain employs TRBV4-2 and TRBJ1-4, with a possible D match to TRBD1 (6 bases). The V end was cut by 3 bases, the J end by 6 bases, with 11 bases between. This CDR3 contains 14 residues. Germline CDR1 and CDR2: LGHNA and YNFKEQ. This chain's CDR3 is CASSQGTKYEKLFF. The CDR3 nucleotides read TGTGCCAGCAGCCAGGGGACAAAATATGAAAAACTGTTTTTT.